A single T cell receptor beta chain is shown here with its context. Its target is not known. This record comes from a study of T cell responses to AZD1222 COVID-19 vaccine. Sequencing was performed with immunoSEQ multiplex PCR; in TCRdb, only in-frame clones are kept and a portion is missing. The sample holds approximately 50,000 clones, approximately 86% seen once. Findings and caveats of the study: The study identified only a handful of AZD1222 recipients as seropositive at baseline. Spike as a whole was targeted by vaccine-associated CD4 TCRs, dominant at 160-218 and 743-854. The donor group comprised mostly white British people and more females; the analysis possibly underestimated clonal diversity.

CDR3 length: 16 amino acids. The V end lost 0 bases, the J end lost 2 bases, and 12 bases lay between the germline ends. The germline V gene encodes CDR1 SGHTS and CDR2 YDEGEE. The sequencing used peripheral blood, collected 28 days after the second AZD1222 dose. The sequence was obtained from an adult who received the AZD1222 COVID-19 vaccine. The J gene is TRBJ2-1, the V gene TRBV5-8, with D possibly TRBD2 on 5 matching bases. The CDR3 region has the DNA TGTGCCAGCAGCTTGGGCACTGTAGCGACCTACAATGAGCAGTTCTTC. This sequence encodes CASSLGTVATYNEQFF.